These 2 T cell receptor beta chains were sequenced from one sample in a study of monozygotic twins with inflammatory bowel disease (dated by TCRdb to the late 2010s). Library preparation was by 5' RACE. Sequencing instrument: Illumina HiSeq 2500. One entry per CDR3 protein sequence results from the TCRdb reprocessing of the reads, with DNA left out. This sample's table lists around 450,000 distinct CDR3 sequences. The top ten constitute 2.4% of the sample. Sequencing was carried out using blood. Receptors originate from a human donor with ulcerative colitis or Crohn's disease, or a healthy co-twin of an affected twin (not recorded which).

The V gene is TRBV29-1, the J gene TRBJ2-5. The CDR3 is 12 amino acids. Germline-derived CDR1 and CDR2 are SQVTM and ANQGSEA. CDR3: CSVTDRQETQYF.

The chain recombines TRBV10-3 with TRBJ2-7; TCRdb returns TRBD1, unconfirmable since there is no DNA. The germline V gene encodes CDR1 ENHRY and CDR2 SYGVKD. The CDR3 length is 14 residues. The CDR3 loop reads CAISAGAGFYEQYF.